Listed here are 20 T cell receptor beta chains from one sample, sequenced in a study of cytomegalovirus exposure and HLA in healthy donors. PCR was performed using 60 Vbeta and 13 Jbeta primers. The assay was immunoSEQ multiplex PCR, and TCRdb's table has in-frame clones only and misses some. The sample comprises fewer than 80,000 clones, about 70% of which are singletons, and more than 2.5% rests with the top ten. The sample was PBMCs. The receptors were sampled from a man aged 18 to 30 in good health and CMV-seronegative.

J is TRBJ2-6 and V is TRBV5-1; possibly TRBD1 for D (6 bases). The length of the CDR3 is 17 residues. Germline CDR1 reads SGHRS; CDR2 reads YFSETQ. Trimming shortened V by 2 bases and J by 0 bases, and 12 bases separated the two germline ends. As DNA, the CDR3 is TGCGCCAGCAGCTTACAGGGACCGAACTCTGGGGCCAACGTCCTGACTTTC. Residues: CASSLQGPNSGANVLTF.

In DNA, the CDR3 is TGTGCCAGCAGCTTAGGTAGAGAGACCCAGTACTTC. Encoded protein: CASSLGRETQYF. The chain uses TRBV7-7 and TRBJ2-5, with D uncertain. Germline V gene data show CDR1 as SSHAT and CDR2 as FNYEAQ (reference sequence). V lost 1 base and J 4 bases, leaving 4 bases between the germline ends. CDR3 length: 12 amino acids.

The V and J genes are TRBV5-6 and TRBJ2-1; D call uncertain. CDR3 length: 16 amino acids. The V and J ends lost 3 bases and 1 base respectively, with 14 bases between them. The V gene's germline CDR1 is SGHDT and CDR2 YYEEEE. The CDR3 coding sequence is TGTGCCAGCAGCTCTATCTCGCGGCTTTCCTACAATGAGCAGTTCTTC. This encodes CASSSISRLSYNEQFF.

This clone was detected only a few times. This sequence joins TRBV6-1 and TRBJ2-7; 9 bases are shared with TRBD1. CDR1 and CDR2 (germline): MNHNS, SASEGT. The CDR3 covers 16 residues. The trim removed 2 bases at V and 0 bases at J, leaving 5 bases unmatched. CDR3 loop: CASSETETGGSYEQYF. CDR3 sequence (DNA): TGTGCCAGCAGTGAAACCGAGACAGGGGGCTCCTACGAGCAGTACTTC.

This chain joins TRBV5-8 and TRBJ1-2; TRBD1 matches at 7 bases. This CDR3 region has 13 residues. The germline gives CDR1 SGHTS, CDR2 YDEGEE. The V gene end was trimmed by 4 bases and the J gene end by 4 bases; junction bases not matched to a gene: 4. The CDR3 sequence is CASSTRTGYGYTF. Here the CDR3 DNA reads TGTGCCAGCAGCACACGGACAGGCTATGGCTACACCTTC.

The chain recombines TRBV7-8 with TRBJ1-3; D is possibly TRBD1 (5 bases). CDR3 length: 16 amino acids. The ends were cut back, 4 bases at V and 0 bases at J, with 13 bases in the middle. From germline, CDR1 is SGHVS and CDR2 FQNEAQ. In DNA, the CDR3 is TGTGCCAGCAGCTACGGGACTTTCCGCTCTGGAAACACCATATATTTT. It yields the protein CASSYGTFRSGNTIYF.

This clone is categorized as medium-sized. The chain recombines TRBV7-9 with TRBJ1-5; D call uncertain. CDR3 length equals 14 residues. Between the trimmed V and J ends, which lost 5 bases and 1 base, there was a span of 9 bases. Germline assignment: CDR1 SEHNR and CDR2 FQNEAQ (reference sequence). The CDR3 is CASSKGESNQPQHF. CDR3 coding DNA: TGTGCCAGCAGCAAAGGAGAAAGCAATCAGCCCCAGCATTTT.

In nucleotides, the CDR3 is TGTGCCAGCAGTTTAAGGGGGCTGTACAATGAGCAGTTCTTC. It specifies CASSLRGLYNEQFF. The chain is built from TRBV27 and TRBJ2-1; 7 bases align to TRBD1. There are 14 residues in the CDR3. Germline values: CDR1 MNHEY, CDR2 SMNVEV (reference sequence). Trimming at V came to 2 bases and at J to 4 bases, leaving 2 bases not matched to a gene.

V is TRBV4-1 and J is TRBJ2-1; TRBD1 matches at 9 bases. Germline CDR1 is MGHRA and CDR2 is YSYEKL. After removal of 1 base from V and 8 bases from J, the junction contained 9 bases not matched to a gene. The CDR3 extends over 16 amino acids. CDR3 sequence reads: CASSQVVGQGSYEQFF. CDR3 nucleotide sequence: TGCGCCAGCAGCCAAGTCGTGGGACAGGGATCCTATGAGCAGTTCTTC.

The V gene is TRBV9, the J gene TRBJ1-3; no definite D call. From germline, CDR1 is SGDLS and CDR2 YYNGEE. V was shortened by 0 bases and J by 0 bases, with 7 bases between the two germline ends. CDR3 length: 15 residues. Written as DNA, the CDR3 is TGTGCCAGCAGCGTAGGGGCTTACTCTGGAAACACCATATATTTT. Translation: CASSVGAYSGNTIYF.

CDR3: CASSDRGAGANEKLFF. CDR3 in DNA: TGTGCCAGCAGTGATCGGGGGGCTGGGGCTAATGAAAAACTGTTTTTT. V usage is TRBV2 and J usage is TRBJ1-4; possibly TRBD1 for D (6 bases). Germline assignment: CDR1 SNHLY and CDR2 FYNNEI. The CDR3 extends over 16 amino acids. V gave up 3 bases and J gave up 3 bases, with 14 bases separating them.

This chain connects TRBV9 to TRBJ1-2; tentative D call: TRBD1 (5 bases). The CDR3 spans 14 residues. Germline V gene sequence: CDR1 SGDLS, CDR2 YYNGEE. V was pared by 1 base and J by 0 bases, with 7 bases between. CDR3: CASSVQDTNYGYTF. The CDR3 DNA follows: TGTGCCAGCAGCGTACAGGACACTAACTATGGCTACACCTTC.

The V gene is TRBV18, the J gene TRBJ2-7, with D perhaps TRBD2 (6 bases). The CDR3 runs 15 residues. With 6 bases removed from V and 5 bases from J, the gap between germline ends came to 20 bases. Germline-derived CDR1 and CDR2 are KGHSH and LQKENI. The CDR3 nucleotides read TGTGCCAGCTCTCCAAGGGGACTTCAGATCGACGAGCAGTACTTC. Protein: CASSPRGLQIDEQYF.

This clone was seen only a few times. This chain links TRBV7-2 with TRBJ1-1, with 11 bases identical to TRBD1. This CDR3 is built from 17 residues. Germline CDR1 reads SGHTA; CDR2 reads FQGNSA. V shed 1 base, J shed 5 bases, and the junction held 9 bases outside the gene matches. CDR3 DNA sequence: TGTGCCAGCAGCTTAGTAGCCTCCGGGACAGGGGGAACTGAAGCTTTCTTT. Translating it yields CASSLVASGTGGTEAFF.

This clone was detected a few times. The chain's CDR3 is CASAPPGQPQHF. CDR3 DNA: TGTGCCAGTGCCCCTCCAGGGCAGCCCCAGCATTTT. The chain has TRBV21-1 and TRBJ1-5; the DNA was not used to check the table's D call, TRBD1. TRBV21-1 is annotated as a pseudogene. CDR3 length equals 12 residues.

The chain has TRBV25-1 and TRBJ1-2; TRBD1 might be the D (5 bases). There are 11 residues in the CDR3. Germline V lookup: CDR1 MGHDK, CDR2 SYGVNS. V was shortened by 9 bases and J by 5 bases, with 10 bases between the two germline ends. CDR3 residues: CASRGIYGYTF. Here the CDR3 DNA reads TGTGCCAGTAGGGGCATTTATGGCTACACCTTC.

This chain links TRBV6-1 with TRBJ2-7; 8 positions match TRBD1. Germline trimming cut 4 bases from V and 6 bases from J; bases unmatched to any gene: 8. The CDR3 runs 14 residues. CDR1 and CDR2 (germline): MNHNS, SASEGT. The CDR3 DNA reads TGTGCCAGCAGTGGACCCGCAGGGGGCCCCGAGCAGTACTTC. Residues: CASSGPAGGPEQYF.

This clone was seen only a few times. The chain carries TRBV27 and TRBJ1-5, with D possibly TRBD1 on 5 matching bases. The germline V and J ends were trimmed by 3 bases and 11 bases, with 11 bases remaining between them. Germline CDR1 reads MNHEY; CDR2 reads SMNVEV (reference sequence). The CDR3 is 12 amino acids. The CDR3 spells CASSFRGQAQHF. CDR3 nucleotides: TGTGCCAGCAGTTTTAGGGGCCAGGCCCAGCATTTT.

The genes are TRBV10-2 and TRBJ1-3, with D hard to call. Germline CDR1 and CDR2: WSHSY and SAAADI. Between the trimmed V and J ends, which lost 3 bases and 6 bases, there was a span of 12 bases. This CDR3 has 14 amino acids. Written as DNA, the CDR3 is TGCGCCAGCAGTGATGCGCCCGGGTCAAACACCATATATTTT. Translation gives CASSDAPGSNTIYF.

The chain employs TRBV14 and TRBJ2-5, with 8 bases fitting TRBD2. The CDR3 loop spans 15 amino acids. Trimming removed 1 base from V and 2 bases from J; junction bases left unmatched: 3. Per germline, CDR1 SGHDN and CDR2 FVKESK. DNA of the CDR3: TGTGCCAGCAGCCAAGTCCGGGGGGGGCAAGAGACCCAGTACTTC. Translating gives CASSQVRGGQETQYF.